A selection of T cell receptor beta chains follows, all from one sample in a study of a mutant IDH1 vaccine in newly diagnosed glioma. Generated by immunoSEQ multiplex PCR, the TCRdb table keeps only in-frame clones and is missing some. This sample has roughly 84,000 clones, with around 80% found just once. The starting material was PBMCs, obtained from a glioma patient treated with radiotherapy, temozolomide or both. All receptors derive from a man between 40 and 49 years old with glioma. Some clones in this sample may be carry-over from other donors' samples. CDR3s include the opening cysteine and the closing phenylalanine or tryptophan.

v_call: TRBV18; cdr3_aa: CASSPSTGTGTEAFF
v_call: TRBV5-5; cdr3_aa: CASSLDPLETQYF
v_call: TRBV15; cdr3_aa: CATSRDWQGSYGYTF
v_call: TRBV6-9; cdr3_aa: CASSSPGHKSYEQYF
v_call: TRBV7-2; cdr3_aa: CASSLRLRGTDEAFF
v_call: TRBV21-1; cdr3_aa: CASSKAARSRLYNQPQHF
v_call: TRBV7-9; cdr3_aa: CASSLMGVPNEKLFF
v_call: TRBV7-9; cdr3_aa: CASRLIGDRGGEQYF
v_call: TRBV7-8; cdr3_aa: CASSLGFGFSAGELFF
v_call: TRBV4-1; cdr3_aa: CASSQDNAGGFTGELFF
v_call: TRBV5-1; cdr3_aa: CASSRDTDQPQHF
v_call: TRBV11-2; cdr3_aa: CASSLQGAFGAEAFF
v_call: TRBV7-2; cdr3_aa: CASSSADSGGAGTQYF
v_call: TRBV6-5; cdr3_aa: CASSYSAGRGMFF